This is a list of T cell receptor beta chains from one sample in a study of shared clonotypes between healthy human individuals. Produced via immunoSEQ multiplex PCR; TCRdb's table is partial and in-frame only. The sample holds approximately 2.1 million clones, 90% to 95% seen once. The material sequenced was naive CD4+ T cells from PBMCs. The source is a man aged 18 to 30 in good health. Some clones in this sample may be carry-over from other donors' samples. Both conserved end residues are part of each CDR3. Fields, in order: clone size, J gene, V gene, D gene, CDR3 protein, CDR3 DNA. A D gene is named only where the DNA matches it firmly. For some rows the clone size is stated as once, few or many, or as a class when expanded; others skip it.

clone size: once; J gene: TRBJ2-2; V gene: TRBV6-5; D gene: .; CDR3 protein: CASSRQMNTGELFF; CDR3 DNA: TGTGCCAGCAGCCGTCAGATGAACACCGGGGAGCTGTTTTTT
clone size: .; J gene: TRBJ2-3; V gene: TRBV11-2; D gene: .; CDR3 protein: CATGPESTDTQYF; CDR3 DNA: TGTGCCACCGGACCCGAGTCCACAGATACGCAGTATTTT
clone size: .; J gene: TRBJ2-1; V gene: TRBV20-1; D gene: TRBD2; CDR3 protein: CTVLAGNEQFF; CDR3 DNA: TGCACTGTACTAGCGGGGAATGAGCAGTTCTTC
clone size: .; J gene: TRBJ1-4; V gene: TRBV6-6; D gene: TRBD1; CDR3 protein: CASSYPGTGEWEKLFF; CDR3 DNA: TGTGCCAGCAGTTACCCCGGGACAGGGGAGTGGGAAAAACTGTTTTTT
clone size: .; J gene: TRBJ1-2; V gene: TRBV2; D gene: .; CDR3 protein: CASSVLTNYGYTF; CDR3 DNA: TGTGCCAGCAGCGTCCTGACTAACTATGGCTACACCTTC
clone size: .; J gene: TRBJ2-7; V gene: TRBV28; D gene: TRBD2; CDR3 protein: CASTSPQREGYKYF; CDR3 DNA: TGTGCCAGCACCTCACCCCAGCGGGAGGGGTATAAGTACTTC
clone size: .; J gene: TRBJ2-7; V gene: TRBV6-1; D gene: .; CDR3 protein: CASSEGGFGYEQYF; CDR3 DNA: TGTGCCAGCAGTGAGGGTGGGTTCGGCTACGAGCAGTACTTC
clone size: .; J gene: TRBJ1-6; V gene: TRBV18; D gene: .; CDR3 protein: CASSQTRNIDSPLHF; CDR3 DNA: TGTGCCAGCTCACAAACTAGAAACATTGACTCACCCCTCCACTTT
clone size: .; J gene: TRBJ2-1; V gene: TRBV7-9; D gene: TRBD2; CDR3 protein: CASSLERLAPYNEQFF; CDR3 DNA: TGTGCCAGCAGCCTCGAAAGACTAGCGCCCTACAATGAGCAGTTCTTC
clone size: .; J gene: TRBJ2-1; V gene: TRBV9; D gene: TRBD2; CDR3 protein: CASSVGGGSPYNEQFF; CDR3 DNA: TGTGCCAGCAGCGTAGGAGGCGGGAGTCCCTACAATGAGCAGTTCTTC
clone size: .; J gene: TRBJ1-3; V gene: TRBV28; D gene: .; CDR3 protein: CASSFSSGNTIYF; CDR3 DNA: TGTGCCAGCAGTTTTTCTTCTGGAAACACCATATATTTT
clone size: .; J gene: TRBJ2-2; V gene: TRBV20-1; D gene: .; CDR3 protein: CSARGTGELFF; CDR3 DNA: TGCAGTGCTAGGGGCACCGGGGAGCTGTTTTTT
clone size: .; J gene: TRBJ2-7; V gene: TRBV5-1; D gene: .; CDR3 protein: CASSLAYVGGSSYEQYF; CDR3 DNA: TGCGCCAGCAGCTTGGCCTATGTCGGGGGAAGCTCCTACGAGCAGTACTTC
clone size: .; J gene: TRBJ1-4; V gene: TRBV19; D gene: .; CDR3 protein: CASKPSRDGRGEKLFF; CDR3 DNA: TGTGCCAGTAAACCGTCCCGGGACGGACGAGGGGAAAAACTGTTTTTT
clone size: .; J gene: TRBJ2-1; V gene: TRBV7-9; D gene: .; CDR3 protein: CASSSVDSSSYNEQFF; CDR3 DNA: TGTGCCAGCAGCTCGGTCGACTCTTCCTCCTACAATGAGCAGTTCTTC
clone size: .; J gene: TRBJ1-1; V gene: TRBV28; D gene: .; CDR3 protein: CASRQTTEAFF; CDR3 DNA: TGTGCCAGCAGACAGACCACTGAAGCTTTCTTT
clone size: .; J gene: TRBJ2-3; V gene: TRBV18; D gene: .; CDR3 protein: CASSPLAGTDTQYF; CDR3 DNA: TGTGCCAGCTCACCACTAGCAGGGACAGATACGCAGTATTTT
clone size: .; J gene: TRBJ2-7; V gene: TRBV27; D gene: .; CDR3 protein: CASKYLGYEQYF; CDR3 DNA: TGTGCCAGCAAATACCTGGGTTACGAGCAGTACTTC
clone size: .; J gene: TRBJ1-3; V gene: TRBV28; D gene: .; CDR3 protein: CASSLWGSDGAGNTIYF; CDR3 DNA: TGTGCCAGCAGTTTATGGGGGTCCGACGGGGCTGGAAACACCATATATTTT
clone size: .; J gene: TRBJ2-2; V gene: TRBV5-1; D gene: TRBD2; CDR3 protein: CASSLVSSGRTGELFF; CDR3 DNA: TGCGCCAGCAGCTTGGTGTCTAGCGGGAGAACCGGGGAGCTGTTTTTT
clone size: .; J gene: TRBJ2-4; V gene: TRBV5-1; D gene: .; CDR3 protein: CASSLAPPAKNIQYF; CDR3 DNA: TGCGCCAGCAGCTTGGCCCCGCCGGCCAAAAACATTCAGTACTTC
clone size: .; J gene: TRBJ2-7; V gene: TRBV28; D gene: .; CDR3 protein: CASSSPGTPKSYEQYF; CDR3 DNA: TGTGCCAGCAGTTCCCCCGGGACACCCAAATCCTACGAGCAGTACTTC
clone size: .; J gene: TRBJ1-6; V gene: TRBV11-2; D gene: .; CDR3 protein: CASSQLGENSPLHF; CDR3 DNA: TGTGCCAGCAGCCAACTCGGGGAAAATTCACCCCTCCACTTT
clone size: .; J gene: TRBJ2-5; V gene: TRBV11-2; D gene: .; CDR3 protein: CASSLDATRYF; CDR3 DNA: TGTGCCAGCAGCTTAGACGCGACGCGATACTTC
clone size: .; J gene: TRBJ2-1; V gene: TRBV5-4; D gene: .; CDR3 protein: CASSWEVVLGEQFF; CDR3 DNA: TGTGCCAGCAGCTGGGAGGTGGTCCTCGGGGAGCAGTTCTTC
clone size: once; J gene: TRBJ2-7; V gene: TRBV28; D gene: TRBD2; CDR3 protein: CASSPLTSGEWGSSYEQYF; CDR3 DNA: TGTGCCAGCAGTCCGTTAACTAGCGGGGAGTGGGGGAGCTCCTACGAGCAGTACTTC
clone size: .; J gene: TRBJ1-4; V gene: TRBV25-1; D gene: .; CDR3 protein: CASSEYRAQEKLFF; CDR3 DNA: TGTGCCAGCAGTGAATATCGTGCGCAGGAAAAACTGTTTTTT
clone size: .; J gene: TRBJ1-4; V gene: TRBV7-2; D gene: .; CDR3 protein: CASSLAGLEAPPEKLFF; CDR3 DNA: TGTGCCAGCAGCTTAGCGGGATTGGAGGCACCACCAGAAAAACTGTTTTTT
clone size: .; J gene: TRBJ1-1; V gene: TRBV18; D gene: .; CDR3 protein: CASSPPSRNTEAFF; CDR3 DNA: TGTGCCAGCTCACCACCATCCCGGAACACTGAAGCTTTCTTT
clone size: .; J gene: TRBJ1-5; V gene: TRBV7-2; D gene: TRBD1; CDR3 protein: CASSLWGQGSNQPQHF; CDR3 DNA: TGTGCCAGCAGCTTATGGGGACAGGGTAGCAATCAGCCCCAGCATTTT
clone size: .; J gene: TRBJ2-5; V gene: TRBV18; D gene: .; CDR3 protein: CASSRIQETQYF; CDR3 DNA: TGTGCCAGCTCACGGATACAAGAGACCCAGTACTTC
clone size: .; J gene: TRBJ2-4; V gene: TRBV5-1; D gene: .; CDR3 protein: CASSLPGAKNIQYF; CDR3 DNA: TGCGCCAGCAGCCTACCCGGGGCCAAAAACATTCAGTACTTC
clone size: .; J gene: TRBJ2-5; V gene: TRBV5-6; D gene: .; CDR3 protein: CASSRRGKETQYF; CDR3 DNA: TGTGCCAGCAGCCGGAGGGGTAAAGAGACCCAGTACTTC
clone size: few; J gene: TRBJ1-1; V gene: TRBV6-5; D gene: .; CDR3 protein: CASSRGENTEAFF; CDR3 DNA: TGTGCCAGCAGCCGAGGAGAAAACACTGAAGCTTTCTTT
clone size: .; J gene: TRBJ2-7; V gene: TRBV28; D gene: TRBD2; CDR3 protein: CASSLPRGGSYEQYF; CDR3 DNA: TGTGCCAGCAGTTTACCGCGGGGGGGGTCCTACGAGCAGTACTTC
clone size: .; J gene: TRBJ2-7; V gene: TRBV10-3; D gene: TRBD1; CDR3 protein: CAISATGSPYEQYF; CDR3 DNA: TGTGCCATCAGTGCGACAGGGAGCCCCTACGAGCAGTACTTC
clone size: .; J gene: TRBJ2-3; V gene: TRBV5-4; D gene: .; CDR3 protein: CASSSEALSSQTQYF; CDR3 DNA: TGTGCCAGCAGCTCTGAGGCCCTTTCCTCGCAAACGCAGTATTTT
clone size: .; J gene: TRBJ1-4; V gene: TRBV19; D gene: .; CDR3 protein: CASSLEGFGEKLFF; CDR3 DNA: TGTGCCAGTAGTCTCGAGGGGTTTGGTGAAAAACTGTTTTTT
clone size: .; J gene: TRBJ2-2; V gene: TRBV18; D gene: .; CDR3 protein: CASSHDGITGELFF; CDR3 DNA: TGTGCCAGCTCCCACGACGGAATAACCGGGGAGCTGTTTTTT
clone size: .; J gene: TRBJ2-3; V gene: TRBV7-3; D gene: .; CDR3 protein: CASSFAGDTQYF; CDR3 DNA: TGTGCCAGCAGCTTCGCGGGGGATACGCAGTATTTT